This entry lists 23 T cell receptor beta chains sequenced from one sample in a study of Ad26.COV2.S vaccination and SARS-CoV-2 variants. The protocol was immunoSEQ multiplex PCR, while the TCRdb copy is restricted to in-frame clones and leaves out a portion. Among hundreds of thousands of clones listed, 89% were seen once. The treatment was: roughly 18 received Ad26.COV2.S at low or high dose, single or two shots; roughly 5 received placebo; per-sample allocation not given. The study sampled participants on day 63 after the first vaccine or placebo injection. Specimen: peripheral blood, collected in a trial of Ad26.COV2.S vaccine versus placebo. These receptors all come from a person between 18 and 60 years old who received the Ad26.COV2.S COVID-19 vaccine or a placebo.

V usage is TRBV6-5 and J usage is TRBJ1-1; 7 bases agree with TRBD1. This CDR3 spans 15 amino acids. Germline CDR1 and CDR2: MNHEY and SVGAGI. Trimming took 7 bases from V and 1 from J; bases not matched to a gene: 9. CDR3: CASIRGPLRNTEAFF. The CDR3 region has the DNA TGTGCCAGCATAAGGGGGCCTCTAAGGAACACTGAAGCTTTCTTT.

The sample holds one count of this clone. The chain joins TRBV4-3 to TRBJ1-1; possible D gene TRBD1, 6 bases. The CDR3 is 13 amino acids. V lost 5 bases and J lost 5, with 12 bases in between. Germline V gives CDR1 LGHNA, CDR2 YSLEER. In DNA, the CDR3 is TGCGCCAGCAGCAAGAGGGGGGGGACTGAAGCTTTCTTT. This codes for CASSKRGGTEAFF.

The V and J genes are TRBV30 and TRBJ1-6; D not certain. CDR3 length: 15 residues. Germline V CDR1 and CDR2: GTSNPN, SVGIG (reference sequence). V shed 3 bases and J shed 0 bases, with 9 bases lying between them. The CDR3 nucleotides read TGTGCCTGGAGGGCAGTCAGCTCCTATAATTCACCCCTCCACTTT. It is translated as CAWRAVSSYNSPLHF.

V and J are TRBV6-5 and TRBJ2-4, with D possibly called TRBD1 or TRBD2 (5 bases each). Trimming removed 6 bases at V and 2 bases at J, with 8 bases between. The CDR3 contains 13 residues. Germline lookup yields CDR1 MNHEY and CDR2 SVGAGI. The CDR3 DNA reads as TGTGCCAGCAGGGGGACCTCCAAAAACATTCAGTACTTC. This sequence encodes CASRGTSKNIQYF.

As for this clone: This sample also contains other DNA sequences that code for the same CDR3. The chain uses TRBV5-4 and TRBJ1-4, with a weak D call TRBD1 (6 bases). The germline V gene encodes CDR1 SGHNT and CDR2 YYREEE (reference sequence). There are 15 residues in the CDR3. V lost 0 bases and J 0 bases, leaving 6 bases between the germline ends. The DNA for the CDR3 is TGTGCCAGCAGCTTGGGGACAGCAACTAATGAAAAACTGTTTTTT. It translates to CASSLGTATNEKLFF. Filled out from reference TRBV5-4 and TRBJ1-4, the complete variable domain reads ETGVTQSPTHLIKTRGQQVTLRCSSQSGHNTVSWYQQALGQGPQFIFQYYREEENGRGNFPPRFSGLQFPNYSSELNVNALELDDSALYLCASSLGTATNEKLFFGSGTQLSVL.

The gene calls are TRBV6-1 and TRBJ1-2, with a possible D match to TRBD1 (5 bases). The CDR3 length is 15 residues. Germline assignment: CDR1 MNHNS and CDR2 SASEGT. With 2 bases removed from V and 4 bases from J, the gap between germline ends came to 14 bases. The DNA of the CDR3 is TGTGCCAGCAGTGAATGGGGGGAGGCTAGCTATGGCTACACCTTC. Its protein product is CASSEWGEASYGYTF.

On this clone: This same CDR3 is encoded by further DNA sequences in the sample. The chain is built from TRBV30 and TRBJ2-1, with 13 bases fitting TRBD2. Trimming took 0 bases from V and 7 from J; bases not matched to a gene: 3. In germline, CDR1 is GTSNPN, CDR2 SVGIG (reference sequence). There are 15 residues in the CDR3. CDR3 coding DNA: TGTGCCTGGAGTGTGGGACTAGCGGGACTAAATGAGCAGTTCTTC. Amino acid sequence: CAWSVGLAGLNEQFF.

This clone was counted between two and nine times. The chain carries TRBV12-5 and TRBJ1-2, with D unclear. The CDR3 spans 13 residues. Per the germline V gene, CDR1 is LGHNT and CDR2 is FRNRAP. Trimming took 2 bases from V and 2 from J, leaving 6 bases between them. CDR3 residues: CASGLTENYGYTF. The CDR3 region has the DNA TGTGCTAGTGGTTTGACAGAGAACTATGGCTACACCTTC. Looking up the rest from reference TRBV12-5 and TRBJ1-2 gives the full variable domain: DARVTQTPRHKVTEMGQEVTMRCQPILGHNTVFWYRQTMMQGLELLAYFRNRAPLDDSGMPKDRFSAEMPDATLATLKIQPSEPRDSAVYFCASGLTENYGYTFGSGTRLTVV.

The chain uses TRBV30 and TRBJ1-1; D remains ambiguous. The germline V gene has CDR1 GTSNPN and CDR2 SVGIG (reference sequence). The CDR3 loop spans 12 amino acids. V lost 2 bases to trimming and J lost 8 bases, with 12 bases between them. CDR3: CAWSLGLGEAFF. The CDR3 DNA reads TGTGCCTGGAGTTTAGGGCTAGGGGAAGCTTTCTTT.

V and J are TRBV1 and TRBJ2-5; no DNA check was done on the table's D call, TRBD2. TRBV1 is noted as a pseudogene. This CDR3 is built from 17 residues. CDR3 sequence reads: CTSSQERLAGAQETQYF. The DNA of the CDR3 is TGCACCAGCAGCCAAGAAAGACTAGCGGGGGCACAAGAGACCCAGTACTTC.

The rearrangement joins TRBV5-1 to TRBJ1-2, with 9 bases that match TRBD1. The CDR3 length is 14 residues. The junction had 7 bases not matched to a gene; V was cut back by 4 bases and J by 6 bases. The germline gives CDR1 SGHRS, CDR2 YFSETQ. The CDR3 protein is CASSRGQGSDGYTF. CDR3 in DNA: TGCGCCAGCAGCCGGGGACAGGGTTCCGATGGCTACACCTTC.

The chain recombines TRBV2 with TRBJ1-6; D remains ambiguous. The CDR3 contains 13 residues. The V gene lost 4 bases and the J gene lost 7 bases, with 8 bases spanning the gap. The germline CDR1 and CDR2 sequences are SNHLY and FYNNEI. CDR3 in amino acids: CASSVEGNSPLHF. As DNA, the CDR3 is TGTGCCAGCAGTGTGGAGGGCAATTCACCCCTCCACTTT. Variable domain in full (rest from reference TRBV2 and TRBJ1-6): EPEVTQTPSHQVTQMGQEVILRCVPISNHLYFYWYRQILGQKVEFLVSFYNNEISEKSEIFDDQFSVERPDGSNFTLKIRSTKLEDSAMYFCASSVEGNSPLHFGNGTRLTVT.

The gene calls are TRBV10-3 and TRBJ1-1, with TRBD1 identical over 7 bases. Germline V CDR1 and CDR2: ENHRY, SYGVKD. The ends lost 5 bases at V and 3 bases at J; junction bases unmatched: 9. The CDR3 has 15 residues. Here the CDR3 reads CAISKTDRAYTEAFF. CDR3 in DNA: TGTGCCATCAGTAAAACCGACAGGGCGTACACTGAAGCTTTCTTT.

The V and J genes are TRBV19 and TRBJ2-2, with D possibly TRBD1 on 6 matching bases. Per germline, CDR1 LNHDA and CDR2 SQIVND (reference sequence). Trimming shortened V by 3 bases and J by 3 bases, and 11 bases separated the two germline ends. The CDR3 is 15 residues long. CDR3 nucleotides: TGTGCCAGTAGTATGGGGGCTACTTACACCGGGGAGCTGTTTTTT. This sequence encodes CASSMGATYTGELFF.

This chain connects TRBV27 to TRBJ2-6, with D tentatively TRBD1 (5 bases). V lost 7 bases, J lost 4 bases, and 14 bases lay in between. The CDR3 has 15 residues. Germline CDR1 MNHEY, CDR2 SMNVEV (reference sequence). CDR3 amino acids: CASKKSGQGANVLTF. CDR3 nucleotide sequence: TGTGCCAGCAAGAAGTCAGGGCAAGGGGCCAACGTCCTGACTTTC.

In nucleotides, the CDR3 is TGTGCCAGCAGCCCGCAGACAGGGAGGAACACAGATACGCAGTATTTT. Its translation: CASSPQTGRNTDTQYF. The V call is TRBV7-2, the J call TRBJ2-3, with a possible D match to TRBD1 (7 bases). Germline V gene lookup returns CDR1 SGHTA and CDR2 FQGNSA. Between the trimmed V and J ends, which lost 5 bases and 2 bases, there was a span of 17 bases. The CDR3 consists of 16 residues.

J is TRBJ2-7 and V is TRBV21-1; the table's D call of TRBD2 was not tested on the DNA. TRBV21-1 corresponds to a pseudogene. This CDR3 comprises 16 residues. CDR3: CASSKGTPSRPYEQYF. CDR3 nucleotides: TGTGCCAGCAGCAAAGGCACCCCGAGTCGTCCTTACGAGCAGTACTTC.

V usage is TRBV18 and J usage is TRBJ1-5; tentative D call: TRBD1 (5 bases). Germline V gives CDR1 KGHSH, CDR2 LQKENI. The CDR3 length is 16 residues. V was pared by 2 bases and J by 2 bases, with 13 bases between. For the CDR3, the DNA is TGTGCCAGCTCACCATTCGGTCCGGGGGGCAATCAGCCCCAGCATTTT. It encodes CASSPFGPGGNQPQHF. Full variable domain (rest looked up from reference TRBV18 and TRBJ1-5): NAGVMQNPRHLVRRRGQEARLRCSPMKGHSHVYWYRQLPEEGLKFMVYLQKENIIDESGMPKERFSAEFPKEGPSILRIQQVVRGDSAAYFCASSPFGPGGNQPQHFGDGTRLSIL.

Notes on this clone: The sample has other DNA sequences that encode this CDR3 too. The chain carries TRBV7-9 and TRBJ1-1; D ambiguous. Germline V CDR1 and CDR2: SEHNR, FQNEAQ (reference sequence). V dropped 3 bases and J dropped 0 bases, with 5 bases sitting between them. CDR3 length: 13 amino acids. CDR3 nucleotides: TGTGCCAGCAGCTTCGGGCTGAACACTGAAGCTTTCTTT. It is translated as CASSFGLNTEAFF.

The chain is built from TRBV6-5 and TRBJ2-7; 11 nucleotides align to TRBD2. The germline gives CDR1 MNHEY, CDR2 SVGAGI. CDR3 size: 14 residues. J was trimmed by 6 bases and V by 7 bases; bases with no gene match: 8. CDR3 sequence: CASKNLAGGVEQYF. CDR3 DNA: TGTGCCAGCAAGAACTTAGCGGGAGGGGTCGAGCAGTACTTC.

This clone has a handful of counts. J is TRBJ2-2 and V is TRBV7-2; no clear D gene. Germline loops: CDR1 SGHTA, CDR2 FQGNSA. The ends were cut back, 5 bases at V and 1 base at J, with 8 bases in the middle. This CDR3 is built from 14 residues. CDR3 sequence (DNA): TGTGCCAGCAGCCAATACAAGAACACCGGGGAGCTGTTTTTT. It codes for CASSQYKNTGELFF.

The chain joins TRBV6-6 to TRBJ2-5; tentatively, D is TRBD1 or TRBD2 (5 bases each). Trimming removed 5 bases at V and 3 bases at J, with 13 bases between. Germline V gene lookup returns CDR1 MNHNY and CDR2 SVGAGI (reference sequence). The CDR3 is 14 amino acids. CDR3 protein: CASSQGPPKETQYF. CDR3 DNA sequence: TGTGCCAGCAGTCAGGGACCCCCTAAAGAGACCCAGTACTTC.

The genes are TRBV14 and TRBJ1-1; the D gene is possibly TRBD1 (5 bases). The CDR3 spans 14 residues. CDR1 and CDR2 (germline): SGHDN, FVKESK. Trimming left V 2 bases short and J 4 bases short, with 11 bases between. CDR3 amino acids: CASSQRHGGTEAFF. The CDR3 DNA sequence: TGTGCCAGCAGCCAACGCCACGGGGGCACTGAAGCTTTCTTT.